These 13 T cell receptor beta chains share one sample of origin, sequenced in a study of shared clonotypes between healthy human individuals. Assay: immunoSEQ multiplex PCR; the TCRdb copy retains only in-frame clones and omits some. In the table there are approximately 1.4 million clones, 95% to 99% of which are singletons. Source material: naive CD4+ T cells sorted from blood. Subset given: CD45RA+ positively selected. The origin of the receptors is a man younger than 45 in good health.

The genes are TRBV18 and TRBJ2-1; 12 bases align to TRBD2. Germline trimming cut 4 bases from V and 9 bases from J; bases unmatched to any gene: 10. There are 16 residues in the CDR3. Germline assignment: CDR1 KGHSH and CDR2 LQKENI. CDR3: CASSLGLAGGPGEQFF. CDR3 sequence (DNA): TGTGCCAGCTCACTGGGCCTAGCGGGAGGGCCGGGTGAGCAGTTCTTC.

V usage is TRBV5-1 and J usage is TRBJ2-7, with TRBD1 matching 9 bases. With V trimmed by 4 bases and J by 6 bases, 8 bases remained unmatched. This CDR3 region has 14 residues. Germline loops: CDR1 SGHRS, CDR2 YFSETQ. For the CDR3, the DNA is TGCGCCAGCAGCCCCCGGGACAGGGTAGGCGAGCAGTACTTC. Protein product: CASSPRDRVGEQYF.

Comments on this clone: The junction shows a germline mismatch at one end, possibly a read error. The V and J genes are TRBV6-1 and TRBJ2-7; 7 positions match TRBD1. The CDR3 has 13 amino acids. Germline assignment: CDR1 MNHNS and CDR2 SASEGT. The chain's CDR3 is CASRKGAPYEQYF. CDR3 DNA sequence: TGTGCGAGCAGGAAGGGGGCCCCCTACGAGCAGTACTTC.

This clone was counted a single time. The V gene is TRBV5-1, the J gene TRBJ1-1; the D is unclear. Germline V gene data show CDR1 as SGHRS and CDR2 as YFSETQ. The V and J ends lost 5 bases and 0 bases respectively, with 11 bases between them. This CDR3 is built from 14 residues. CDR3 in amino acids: CASRVLTLNTEAFF. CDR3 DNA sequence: TGCGCCAGCAGGGTCCTAACCCTGAACACTGAAGCTTTCTTT.

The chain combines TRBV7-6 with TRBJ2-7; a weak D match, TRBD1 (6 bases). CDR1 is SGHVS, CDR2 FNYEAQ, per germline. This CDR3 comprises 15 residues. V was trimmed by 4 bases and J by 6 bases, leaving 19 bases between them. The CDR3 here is CASSSRGTILGEQYF. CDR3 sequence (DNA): TGTGCCAGCAGCTCCAGGGGTACAATACTCGGCGAGCAGTACTTC.

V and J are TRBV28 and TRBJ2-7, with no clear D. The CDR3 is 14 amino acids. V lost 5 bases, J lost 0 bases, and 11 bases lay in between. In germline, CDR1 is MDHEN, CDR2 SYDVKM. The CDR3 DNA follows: TGTGCCAGCAGTGGAGTGGGGAACTCCTACGAGCAGTACTTC. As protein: CASSGVGNSYEQYF.

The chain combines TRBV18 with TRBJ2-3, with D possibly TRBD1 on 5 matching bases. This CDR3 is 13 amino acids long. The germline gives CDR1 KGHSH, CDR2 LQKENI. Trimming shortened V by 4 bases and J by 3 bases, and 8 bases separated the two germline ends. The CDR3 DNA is TGTGCCAGCTCACACGACAGTACAGATACGCAGTATTTT. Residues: CASSHDSTDTQYF.

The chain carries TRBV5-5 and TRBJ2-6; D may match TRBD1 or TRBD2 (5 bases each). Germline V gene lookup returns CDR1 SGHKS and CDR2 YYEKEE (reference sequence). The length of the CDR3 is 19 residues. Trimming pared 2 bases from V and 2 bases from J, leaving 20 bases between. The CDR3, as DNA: TGTGCCAGCAGCTTCGTTTTATCTAATTGGGGGACTGGGGCCAACGTCCTGACTTTC. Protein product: CASSFVLSNWGTGANVLTF.

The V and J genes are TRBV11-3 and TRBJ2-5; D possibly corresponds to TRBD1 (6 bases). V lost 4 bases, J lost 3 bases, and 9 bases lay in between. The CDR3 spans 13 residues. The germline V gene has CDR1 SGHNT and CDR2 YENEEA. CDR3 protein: CASSSRTEETQYF. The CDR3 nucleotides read TGTGCCAGCAGCTCTAGGACAGAAGAGACCCAGTACTTC.

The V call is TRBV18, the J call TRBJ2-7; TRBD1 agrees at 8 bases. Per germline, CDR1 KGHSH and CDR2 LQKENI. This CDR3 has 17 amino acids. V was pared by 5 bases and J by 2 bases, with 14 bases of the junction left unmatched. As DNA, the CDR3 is TGTGCCAGCTCATCAAAATGGACCGGGACAGGAGCCTACGAGCAGTACTTC. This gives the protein CASSSKWTGTGAYEQYF.

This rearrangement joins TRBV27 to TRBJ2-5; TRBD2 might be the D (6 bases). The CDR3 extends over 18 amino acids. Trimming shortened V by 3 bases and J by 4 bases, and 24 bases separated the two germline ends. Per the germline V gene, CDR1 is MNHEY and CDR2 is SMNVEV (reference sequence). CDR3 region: CASSLEGGGSPRRETQYF. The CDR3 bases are TGTGCCAGCAGTTTGGAGGGTGGGGGATCCCCCCGTCGAGAGACCCAGTACTTC.

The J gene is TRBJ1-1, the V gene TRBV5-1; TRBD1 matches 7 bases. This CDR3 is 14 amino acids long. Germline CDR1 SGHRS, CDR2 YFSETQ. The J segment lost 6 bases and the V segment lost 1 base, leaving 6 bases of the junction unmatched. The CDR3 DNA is TGCGCCAGCAGCTTGCCAGGGGGAAGGGCTGAAGCTTTCTTT. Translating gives CASSLPGGRAEAFF.

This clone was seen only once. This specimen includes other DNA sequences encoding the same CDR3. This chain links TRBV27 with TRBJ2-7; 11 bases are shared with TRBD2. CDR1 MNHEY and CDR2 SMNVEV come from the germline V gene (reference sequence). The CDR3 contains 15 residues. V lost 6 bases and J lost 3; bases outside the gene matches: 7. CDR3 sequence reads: CASRTGTSGIYEQYF. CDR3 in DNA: TGTGCCAGCAGGACCGGGACTAGCGGAATCTACGAGCAGTACTTC.